The TCR beta chain described here comes from a study of tumor-infiltrating lymphocytes in primary liver carcinoma. A primer in the constant region served to generate TCR beta cDNA from roughly 520 ng of total RNA. Library construction for TCR beta comprised three nested multiplex PCR rounds performed with slightly modified ARM-PCR. Researchers ran the first two PCR rounds for roughly 11 cycles each with TRBV1-TRBV30 forward primers and a C-beta reverse primer. MiXCR, run by TCRdb on the multiplex PCR reads, gives a single entry per CDR3 protein. The sample gives tens of thousands of distinct CDR3 sequences, roughly 77% of which show up once; under 40% is in the top ten. Points on this clonotype: What it binds is not known. The conserved closing phenylalanine or tryptophan is absent in this CDR3, likely reflecting a read error.

Unsorted bulk tissue (about 20-32 mg) underwent RNA and DNA co-extraction. Study-wide results and caveats: When set against blood, tumors had a significantly higher top-250-clone fraction (p = 0.039). Researchers found tumor-adjacent and tumor-blood pairs overlapped less than tumor region pairs. Only about 7.5-24% of top clones were detected in all five tumor regions.

The CDR3 runs to 14 residues. The germline V gene encodes CDR1 ENHRY and CDR2 SYGVKD. The receptor comes from a woman between 25 and 40 years old with primary liver carcinoma and hepatitis B virus infection. Source material: liver tumor tissue from sampling region 3. Subset described: tumor region T3, left-lateral pole. The chain couples TRBV10-3 to TRBJ1-5, with 7 nucleotides matching TRBD1. DNA for the CDR3: TGTATCATCAGTGAACACGACAGGGACTCAGCCCAGCATTTA. Amino acids: CIISEHDRDSAQHL.